The 21 T cell receptor beta chains presented below share a single source sample, sequenced in a study of shared clonotypes between healthy human individuals. Libraries were prepared by immunoSEQ multiplex PCR; TCRdb keeps only in-frame clonotypes and omits some of them. The table lists hundreds of thousands of clones, about three quarters of them singletons. Specimen: memory CD4+ T cells sorted from blood. Subset denoted: CD45RA-negative fraction. The receptors here all came from a woman aged 25 to 39 in good health.

The chain links TRBV28 to TRBJ1-1; D ambiguous. The CDR3 length is 11 residues. Germline values: CDR1 MDHEN, CDR2 SYDVKM. V lost 6 bases, J lost 6 bases, and 8 bases lay in between. CDR3 sequence (DNA): TGTGCCAGCAGGGAGTATTCTGAAGCTTTCTTT. This sequence encodes CASREYSEAFF.

This rearrangement joins TRBV10-2 to TRBJ2-3, with 10 bases fitting TRBD2. Germline V CDR1 and CDR2: WSHSY, SAAADI. V lost 9 bases and J lost 6; bases outside the gene matches: 9. This CDR3 has 14 amino acids. CDR3 protein: CASNSGRARDTQYF. CDR3 sequence (DNA): TGCGCCAGTAACAGCGGGAGGGCCAGGGATACGCAGTATTTT.

The sample holds one count of this clone. The chain combines TRBV30 with TRBJ2-2; 9 bases map to TRBD1. Germline V gives CDR1 GTSNPN, CDR2 SVGIG (reference sequence). The CDR3 length is 14 residues. The CDR3 bases are TGTGCTAATGGAGGGACAGGGTTGGCCGGGGAGCTGTTTTTT. It specifies CANGGTGLAGELFF.

This clone was recorded once. V gene TRBV9 combines with J gene TRBJ2-1; 7 bases are shared with TRBD2. The CDR3 runs to 17 residues. CDR1 and CDR2 (germline): SGDLS, YYNGEE. V trimming: 3 bases; J trimming: 2 bases; junction bases outside the gene matches: 11. The chain's CDR3 is CASSAPPGGETYNEQFF. In DNA form, the CDR3 reads TGTGCCAGCAGCGCTCCCCCGGGGGGAGAGACCTACAATGAGCAGTTCTTC. The entire variable domain, with the rest obtained from reference TRBV9 and TRBJ2-1, is as follows: DSGVTQTPKHLITATGQRVTLRCSPRSGDLSVYWYQQSLDQGLQFLIQYYNGEERAKGNILERFSAQQFPDLHSELNLSSLELGDSALYFCASSAPPGGETYNEQFFGPGTRLTVL.

The rearrangement links TRBV5-4 to TRBJ2-5; perhaps TRBD2 as D (6 bases). The CDR3 sequence is 14 residues long. CDR1 and CDR2 from the germline V gene are SGHNT and YYREEE (reference sequence). Trimming left V 2 bases short and J 4 bases short, with 12 bases between. The CDR3 region is CASSFGGVGETQYF. For the CDR3, the DNA is TGTGCCAGCAGCTTCGGGGGAGTCGGAGAGACCCAGTACTTC.

The chain is built from TRBV19 and TRBJ1-3; D not resolved. This CDR3 spans 15 amino acids. CDR1 and CDR2 from the germline V gene are LNHDA and SQIVND (reference sequence). Trimming pared 5 bases from V and 1 base from J, leaving 12 bases between. The CDR3 sequence is CASSSAGRSGNTIYF. The DNA of the CDR3 is TGTGCCAGTAGTTCGGCGGGTAGGTCTGGAAACACCATATATTTT. Based on the CDR3 plus reference TRBV19 and TRBJ1-3, the full variable domain is DGGITQSPKYLFRKEGQNVTLSCEQNLNHDAMYWYRQDPGQGLRLIYYSQIVNDFQKGDIAEGYSVSREKKESFPLTVTSAQKNPTAFYLCASSSAGRSGNTIYFGEGSWLTVV.

This clone was counted between two and nine times. V usage is TRBV11-2 and J usage is TRBJ1-1, with D maybe TRBD1 (5 bases). The length of the CDR3 is 15 residues. Germline V gives CDR1 SGHAT, CDR2 FQNNGV. V lost 6 bases to trimming and J lost 0 bases, with 14 bases between them. CDR3 coding DNA: TGTGCCAGCAGTGACAGCCTAAATATGAACACTGAAGCTTTCTTT. This encodes CASSDSLNMNTEAFF.

Concerning this clone itself: The sample contains more than one DNA sequence encoding this CDR3. The V and J genes are TRBV14 and TRBJ2-5; 9 bases are shared with TRBD1. The CDR3 extends over 14 amino acids. The germline gives CDR1 SGHDN, CDR2 FVKESK. V lost 3 bases, J lost 4 bases, and 3 bases stayed unmatched. CDR3 in amino acids: CASSQTTGGETQYF. CDR3 in DNA: TGTGCCAGCAGCCAGACGACAGGGGGAGAGACCCAGTACTTC.

The CDR3 spells CASSSRRGGETQYF. The CDR3 nucleotides are TGTGCCAGCAGTTCGCGACGAGGGGGGGAGACCCAGTACTTC. The chain combines TRBV27 with TRBJ2-5, with D perhaps TRBD1 or TRBD2 (6 bases each). V was cut by 4 bases and J by 5 bases, with 14 bases left in between. The CDR3 runs to 14 residues. The germline gives CDR1 MNHEY, CDR2 SMNVEV (reference sequence).

The rearrangement uses TRBV19 and TRBJ2-7; no reliable D call. This CDR3 has 14 amino acids. Germline CDR1 reads LNHDA; CDR2 reads SQIVND (reference sequence). Trimming cost V 5 bases and J 0 bases, with 11 bases left between them. Written as DNA, the CDR3 is TGTGCCAGTAGTGGCACAGTGGGCTCCTACGAGCAGTACTTC. Translating gives CASSGTVGSYEQYF. The full variable domain, rest sourced from reference TRBV19 and TRBJ2-7, is DGGITQSPKYLFRKEGQNVTLSCEQNLNHDAMYWYRQDPGQGLRLIYYSQIVNDFQKGDIAEGYSVSREKKESFPLTVTSAQKNPTAFYLCASSGTVGSYEQYFGPGTRLTVT.

The rearrangement links TRBV28 to TRBJ1-5, with no clear D. Germline V gene sequence: CDR1 MDHEN, CDR2 SYDVKM. The CDR3 consists of 15 residues. V lost 7 bases and J 2 bases, leaving 15 bases between the germline ends. CDR3 loop: CASTKPLSRNQPQHF. DNA of the CDR3: TGTGCCAGCACCAAGCCCCTTTCCCGCAATCAGCCCCAGCATTTT.

The chain employs TRBV15 and TRBJ1-5; perhaps TRBD1 as D (5 bases). This CDR3 is built from 14 residues. Germline lookup yields CDR1 LNHNV and CDR2 YYDKDF (reference sequence). V was shortened by 3 bases and J by 6 bases, with 12 bases between the two germline ends. CDR3 in DNA: TGTGCCACCAGCAGCGGCAGGGATGGTCAGCCCCAGCATTTT. Encoded protein: CATSSGRDGQPQHF.

This clone occurred a few times. J is TRBJ1-5 and V is TRBV5-4; possible D gene TRBD1, 5 bases. The CDR3 is 13 residues long. Deletions cut 4 bases from V and 3 bases from J, with 8 bases between. CDR1 and CDR2 from the germline V gene are SGHNT and YYREEE (reference sequence). Written as DNA, the CDR3 is TGTGCCAGCAGCGGGGGAATCAATCAGCCCCAGCATTTT. This gives the protein CASSGGINQPQHF. The full variable domain, its missing parts supplied by reference TRBV5-4 and TRBJ1-5, is ETGVTQSPTHLIKTRGQQVTLRCSSQSGHNTVSWYQQALGQGPQFIFQYYREEENGRGNFPPRFSGLQFPNYSSELNVNALELDDSALYLCASSGGINQPQHFGDGTRLSIL.

This chain joins TRBV28 and TRBJ1-6; D might be TRBD1 (5 bases). The CDR3 consists of 16 residues. Germline V gene sequence: CDR1 MDHEN, CDR2 SYDVKM. Trimming shortened V by 6 bases and J by 3 bases, and 15 bases separated the two germline ends. The CDR3 bases are TGTGCCAGCAGCCCCCTCGGGGCGGGCTATAATTCACCCCTCCACTTT. Translated, it gives CASSPLGAGYNSPLHF.

The chain couples TRBV6-5 to TRBJ2-1, with no clear D. V was trimmed by 8 bases and J by 0 bases, leaving 11 bases between them. Per germline, CDR1 MNHEY and CDR2 SVGAGI. There are 14 residues in the CDR3. The CDR3 loop is CASQDSSSYNEQFF. In nucleotides, the CDR3 is TGTGCCAGCCAAGACTCGAGCTCCTACAATGAGCAGTTCTTC.

This chain's CDR3 is CASLRDRRVRGGYTF. The DNA for the CDR3 is TGTGCCAGCCTCCGGGACAGGCGCGTCCGGGGGGGCTACACCTTC. The J gene is TRBJ1-2, the V gene TRBV28; 8 bases map to TRBD1. After removal of 8 bases from V and 8 bases from J, the junction contained 16 bases not matched to a gene. Germline CDR1 is MDHEN and CDR2 is SYDVKM. The CDR3 consists of 15 residues.

This chain connects TRBV6-1 to TRBJ2-7; TRBD1 matches 11 bases. Germline lookup yields CDR1 MNHNS and CDR2 SASEGT. CDR3 length: 15 residues. The trim removed 8 bases at V and 0 bases at J, leaving 6 bases unmatched. DNA for the CDR3: TGTGCCAGCGGACAGGGGGCGGGAGGCTCCTACGAGCAGTACTTC. Translated, it gives CASGQGAGGSYEQYF.

This chain uses TRBV28 with TRBJ2-1; weak D call: TRBD1 (6 bases). Per the germline V gene, CDR1 is MDHEN and CDR2 is SYDVKM. The V gene lost 6 bases and the J gene lost 7 bases, with 13 bases spanning the gap. The CDR3 loop spans 13 amino acids. CDR3 in amino acids: CASSRPGQNEQFF. CDR3 bases: TGTGCCAGCAGCCGTCCCGGACAGAATGAGCAGTTCTTC.

The rearrangement links TRBV15 to TRBJ2-6; the match to TRBD1 covers 7 bases. Unmatched junction bases numbered 3, after V lost 2 bases and J lost 2 bases. The CDR3 is 16 amino acids. CDR1 and CDR2 from the germline V gene are LNHNV and YYDKDF (reference sequence). The CDR3 DNA follows: TGTGCCACCAGCAGAACGACAGGGACTGGGGCCAACGTCCTGACTTTC. This encodes CATSRTTGTGANVLTF.

This clone was detected a few times. This chain connects TRBV6-1 to TRBJ1-1; D unresolved. Trimming cost V 8 bases and J 4 bases, with 14 bases left between them. From germline, CDR1 is MNHNS and CDR2 SASEGT. The CDR3 covers 13 residues. The chain's CDR3 is CASGPGFVTEAFF. The CDR3 nucleotides are TGTGCCAGCGGTCCAGGTTTTGTCACTGAAGCTTTCTTT.

The rearrangement uses TRBV5-1 and TRBJ1-5; TRBD1 might be the D (6 bases). Trimming pared 2 bases from V and 2 bases from J, leaving 8 bases between. The germline V gene encodes CDR1 SGHRS and CDR2 YFSETQ. This CDR3 contains 14 residues. CDR3 loop: CASSFAGGNQPQHF. The CDR3 region has the DNA TGCGCCAGCAGCTTTGCAGGGGGCAATCAGCCCCAGCATTTT.